The 32 T cell receptor beta chains below come from one sample, sequenced in a study of blood T cell repertoires in COVID-19. Only in-frame clones appear in the TCRdb table, and some are missing; sequencing was by immunoSEQ multiplex PCR. The sample yields some 200,000 clones, roughly 82% seen once. Sequencing was carried out using PBMCs or T cells enriched from blood (not recorded which). These receptors all stem from a man aged 35 to 55 who had recovered from COVID-19.

V gene TRBV14 combines with J gene TRBJ1-6; D is ambiguous. There are 14 residues in the CDR3. Germline V gene data show CDR1 as SGHDN and CDR2 as FVKESK. Trimming cost V 3 bases and J 4 bases, with 7 bases left between them. CDR3 DNA sequence: TGTGCCAGCAGCCATAGCATTTATAATTCACCCCTCCACTTT. This translates into CASSHSIYNSPLHF. The full variable domain, rest sourced from reference TRBV14 and TRBJ1-6, is EAGVTQFPSHSVIEKGQTVTLRCDPISGHDNLYWYRRVMGKEIKFLLHFVKESKQDESGMPNNRFLAERTGGTYSTLKVQPAELEDSGVYFCASSHSIYNSPLHFGNGTRLTVT.

The chain links TRBV27 to TRBJ1-4, with TRBD1 matching 7 bases. The CDR3 length is 17 residues. V gave up 1 base and J gave up 0 bases; unmatched junction bases: 5. Germline assignment: CDR1 MNHEY and CDR2 SMNVEV (reference sequence). CDR3 nucleotide sequence: TGTGCCAGCAGTTTATTGGGGACAGTCGCAACTAATGAAAAACTGTTTTTT. This sequence encodes CASSLLGTVATNEKLFF.

This rearrangement joins TRBV30 to TRBJ2-2; no definite D call. Germline CDR1 and CDR2: GTSNPN and SVGIG (reference sequence). Trimming cost V 1 base and J 2 bases, with 8 bases left between them. The CDR3 contains 14 residues. CDR3 region: CAWSGGPNTGELFF. The CDR3 nucleotides read TGTGCCTGGAGTGGTGGGCCCAACACCGGGGAGCTGTTTTTT.

CDR3 loop: CASSSPITNTGELFF. In DNA, the CDR3 is TGTGCCAGCAGTTCCCCTATCACGAACACCGGGGAGCTGTTTTTT. This chain uses TRBV9 with TRBJ2-2; D gene unclear. The CDR3 runs 15 residues. Trimming shortened V by 5 bases and J by 0 bases, and 11 bases separated the two germline ends. The germline V gene has CDR1 SGDLS and CDR2 YYNGEE.

This rearrangement joins TRBV10-3 to TRBJ2-7, with TRBD1 as a possible D gene (5 bases). V was cut by 5 bases and J by 4 bases, with 15 bases left in between. Germline lookup yields CDR1 ENHRY and CDR2 SYGVKD. The CDR3 is 14 amino acids. The CDR3, as DNA: TGTGCCATCAGTTCGACAGAAGAGGTTTACGAGCAGTACTTC. Amino acid sequence: CAISSTEEVYEQYF.

The CDR3 sequence is CATSSSRSDREGQPQHF. CDR3 DNA sequence: TGTGCCACCAGTTCTTCCCGCTCGGACAGGGAAGGACAGCCCCAGCATTTT. The chain couples TRBV24-1 to TRBJ1-5, with TRBD1 identical over 8 bases. Germline CDR1 and CDR2: KGHDR and SFDVKD. Germline trimming cut 6 bases from V and 7 bases from J; bases unmatched to any gene: 16. This CDR3 contains 17 residues.

V gene TRBV4-2 combines with J gene TRBJ1-2; D is unresolved. In germline, CDR1 is LGHNA, CDR2 YNFKEQ. The CDR3 sequence is 19 residues long. Trimming shortened V by 1 base and J by 1 base, and 22 bases separated the two germline ends. The CDR3 reads CASSQVPPGSRNHNYGYTF. The CDR3 region has the DNA TGTGCCAGCAGCCAAGTACCCCCGGGATCCAGAAACCATAACTATGGCTACACCTTC.

V usage is TRBV4-3 and J usage is TRBJ1-1; D remains unclear. The CDR3 has 16 residues. The germline CDR1 and CDR2 sequences are LGHNA and YSLEER. V was pared by 0 bases and J by 5 bases, with 16 bases between. The CDR3 DNA reads TGCGCCAGCAGCCAAGATCGAGCCTCTGGAGATACTGAAGCTTTCTTT. It is translated as CASSQDRASGDTEAFF.

This sequence joins TRBV2 and TRBJ2-1; D unclear. There are 12 residues in the CDR3. V lost 8 bases and J lost 6, with 11 bases in between. Germline values: CDR1 SNHLY, CDR2 FYNNEI. This CDR3 reads CASLGFSNEQFF. The CDR3 DNA follows: TGTGCCAGCCTGGGCTTTAGCAATGAGCAGTTCTTC.

The chain is built from TRBV28 and TRBJ2-7; D is possibly TRBD2 (6 bases). V lost 7 bases and J lost 2, with 21 bases in between. Germline loops: CDR1 MDHEN, CDR2 SYDVKM. This CDR3 is built from 16 residues. The CDR3 reads CASTTRLALDPYEQYV. Here the CDR3 DNA reads TGTGCCAGCACCACGAGGCTAGCGCTAGACCCCTACGAGCAGTACGTC.

The chain joins TRBV2 to TRBJ2-2; 8 bases are a match to TRBD1. CDR3 length: 15 amino acids. The junction had 8 bases not matched to a gene; V was cut back by 5 bases and J by 6 bases. The germline V gene has CDR1 SNHLY and CDR2 FYNNEI. This CDR3 is CASSHRTGSSGELFF. CDR3 in DNA: TGTGCCAGCAGTCATAGGACAGGGAGTTCCGGGGAGCTGTTTTTT.

The rearrangement joins TRBV7-9 to TRBJ2-7, with 8 bases lining up with TRBD1. CDR1 is SEHNR and CDR2 is FQNEAQ in the germline V gene (reference sequence). The CDR3 is 19 residues long. The junction had 21 bases not matched to a gene; V was cut back by 5 bases and J by 3 bases. CDR3 residues: CASSPGGFIPGSGLYEQYF. CDR3 nucleotide sequence: TGTGCCAGCAGCCCAGGGGGCTTTATCCCCGGTTCCGGGCTCTACGAGCAGTACTTC. The entire variable domain, with the rest obtained from reference TRBV7-9 and TRBJ2-7, is as follows: DTGVSQNPRHKITKRGQNVTFRCDPISEHNRLYWYRQTLGQGPEFLTYFQNEAQLEKSRLLSDRFSAERPKGSFSTLEIQRTEQGDSAMYLCASSPGGFIPGSGLYEQYFGPGTRLTVT.

This clone occurred a few times. Here the CDR3 DNA reads TGTGCCAGCAGCGTAGAAGATGACGGAGTCTATGGCTACACCTTC. Protein: CASSVEDDGVYGYTF. This rearrangement joins TRBV9 to TRBJ1-2; unclear D gene. Per germline, CDR1 SGDLS and CDR2 YYNGEE. Trimming took 0 bases from V and 4 from J, leaving 13 bases between them. This CDR3 has 15 residues.

The chain has TRBV13 and TRBJ1-2; D is perhaps TRBD1 (6 bases). The germline CDR1 and CDR2 sequences are PRHDT and FYEKMQ (reference sequence). Trimming shortened V by 6 bases and J by 0 bases, and 17 bases separated the two germline ends. The CDR3 extends over 16 amino acids. CDR3 region: CASRERNRASNYGYTF. As DNA, the CDR3 is TGTGCCAGCAGGGAACGCAACAGGGCCTCTAACTATGGCTACACCTTC.

The V gene is TRBV5-1, the J gene TRBJ2-5; D perhaps matches TRBD2 (6 bases). The CDR3 has 16 residues. From germline, CDR1 is SGHRS and CDR2 YFSETQ. Trimming took off 3 bases at V and 4 bases at J, with 19 bases between the two ends. CDR3 region: CASSSAGVGGGETQYF. The CDR3 region has the DNA TGCGCCAGCAGCTCCGCCGGGGTCGGGGGAGGAGAGACCCAGTACTTC. Supplemented by reference TRBV5-1 and TRBJ2-5, the full variable domain reads KAGVTQTPRYLIKTRGQQVTLSCSPISGHRSVSWYQQTPGQGLQFLFEYFSETQRNKGNFPGRFSGRQFSNSRSEMNVSTLELGDSALYLCASSSAGVGGGETQYFGPGTRLLVL.

The chain links TRBV5-1 to TRBJ1-6; D call uncertain. The CDR3 extends over 14 amino acids. V shed 4 bases and J shed 7 bases, with 12 bases lying between them. In germline, CDR1 is SGHRS, CDR2 YFSETQ. CDR3 sequence (DNA): TGCGCCAGCAGCCAAGACGGGAGAAATTCACCCCTCCACTTT. Protein product: CASSQDGRNSPLHF.

This clone was picked up a small number of times. The chain couples TRBV24-1 to TRBJ2-1; a weak D match, TRBD2 (5 bases). The CDR3 is made up of 13 amino acids. V lost 4 bases and J lost 4, with 7 bases in between. Looked up from germline, CDR1 is KGHDR and CDR2 is SFDVKD. The CDR3 coding sequence is TGTGCCACCAGTGACCGGGGATACAATGAGCAGTTCTTC. Protein sequence: CATSDRGYNEQFF.

The rearrangement uses TRBV2 and TRBJ1-1, with 8 bases lining up with TRBD1. J was trimmed by 10 bases and V by 6 bases; bases with no gene match: 7. The CDR3 has 12 amino acids. The germline CDR1 and CDR2 sequences are SNHLY and FYNNEI. DNA for the CDR3: TGTGCCAGCAGGAAGGACAGGGAGGCAGCTTTCTTT. Protein: CASRKDREAAFF.

The rearrangement joins TRBV10-3 to TRBJ2-1; TRBD2 matches 7 bases. The CDR3 consists of 13 residues. Trimming at V came to 5 bases and at J to 8 bases, leaving 6 bases not matched to a gene. Germline V gene sequence: CDR1 ENHRY, CDR2 SYGVKD. The CDR3 spells CAISKTSSDEQFF. CDR3 DNA sequence: TGTGCCATCAGTAAGACTAGCTCCGATGAGCAGTTCTTC.

V and J are TRBV10-3 and TRBJ1-1; perhaps TRBD1 as D (6 bases). The CDR3 runs to 16 residues. V was shortened by 2 bases and J by 0 bases, with 13 bases between the two germline ends. In germline, CDR1 is ENHRY, CDR2 SYGVKD. The CDR3 DNA is TGTGCCATCAGTGAGGGGGCAGGGGCAATGAACACTGAAGCTTTCTTT. Encoded protein: CAISEGAGAMNTEAFF.

The chain combines TRBV19 with TRBJ2-7, with 8 bases aligning to TRBD1. The CDR3 is made up of 15 amino acids. V lost 1 base, J lost 0 bases, and 2 bases stayed unmatched. CDR1 is LNHDA, CDR2 SQIVND, per germline (reference sequence). The CDR3 reads CASSIVGQASYEQYF. For the CDR3, the DNA is TGTGCCAGTAGTATAGTGGGACAGGCCTCCTACGAGCAGTACTTC.

The genes are TRBV2 and TRBJ2-2; D ambiguous. Trimming shortened V by 4 bases and J by 6 bases, and 12 bases separated the two germline ends. The CDR3 has 14 amino acids. Germline loops: CDR1 SNHLY, CDR2 FYNNEI. CDR3 coding DNA: TGTGCCAGCAGTGTTCCAGTCCCCGCCGGGGAGCTGTTTTTT. Its translation is CASSVPVPAGELFF.

This clone has just a few counts. The chain joins TRBV2 to TRBJ1-2, with 7 bases matching TRBD1. The CDR3 spans 14 residues. The V and J ends lost 3 bases and 4 bases, in that order; junction bases with no gene match: 5. Germline assignment: CDR1 SNHLY and CDR2 FYNNEI. The CDR3 bases are TGTGCCAGCAGTGAGGCTACAGGGGCCTATGGCTACACCTTC. As protein: CASSEATGAYGYTF.

V gene TRBV19 combines with J gene TRBJ1-4, with no clear D. Trimming shortened V by 8 bases and J by 8 bases, and 15 bases separated the two germline ends. The CDR3 sequence is 13 residues long. The germline V gene encodes CDR1 LNHDA and CDR2 SQIVND (reference sequence). CDR3 coding DNA: TGTGCCAGTCGCCGGGGAGCTCTAGAAAAACTGTTTTTT. Translated: CASRRGALEKLFF.

The chain recombines TRBV2 with TRBJ2-6; 8 positions agree with TRBD1. From germline, CDR1 is SNHLY and CDR2 FYNNEI. V lost 10 bases to trimming and J lost 2 bases; unmatched junction nucleotides: 4. The CDR3 extends over 14 amino acids. The CDR3 region is CANHRGTGANVLTF. The DNA for the CDR3 is TGTGCCAACCACAGGGGGACTGGGGCCAACGTCCTGACTTTC.

This clone was seen more than once but under ten times. The J gene is TRBJ2-1, the V gene TRBV7-9; D may be TRBD2 (7 bases). V was pared by 5 bases and J by 4 bases, with 15 bases between. Germline V gives CDR1 SEHNR, CDR2 FQNEAQ (reference sequence). CDR3 size: 15 residues. The CDR3 loop reads CASSPLGGGYNEQFF. Written as DNA, the CDR3 is TGTGCCAGCAGCCCCCTGGGAGGGGGGTACAATGAGCAGTTCTTC.

This clone was recorded only once. This chain joins TRBV7-9 and TRBJ2-5, with a weak D call TRBD2 (6 bases). CDR3 length: 14 residues. Trimming took off 1 base at V and 5 bases at J, with 11 bases between the two ends. The germline V gene has CDR1 SEHNR and CDR2 FQNEAQ (reference sequence). The CDR3 is CASSLDISGETQYF. As DNA, the CDR3 is TGTGCCAGCAGCTTAGATATAAGCGGGGAGACCCAGTACTTC.

This clone showed up just once. J is TRBJ2-3 and V is TRBV19, with 7 bases identical to TRBD1. CDR1 and CDR2 (germline): LNHDA, SQIVND (reference sequence). The CDR3 has 13 amino acids. The ends lost 4 bases at V and 4 bases at J; junction bases unmatched: 2. CDR3 amino acids: CASSKDRPDTQYF. Written as DNA, the CDR3 is TGTGCCAGTAGTAAGGACAGGCCAGATACGCAGTATTTT. Full variable domain (missing parts from reference TRBV19 and TRBJ2-3): DGGITQSPKYLFRKEGQNVTLSCEQNLNHDAMYWYRQDPGQGLRLIYYSQIVNDFQKGDIAEGYSVSREKKESFPLTVTSAQKNPTAFYLCASSKDRPDTQYFGPGTRLTVL.

The V and J genes are TRBV6-5 and TRBJ2-7, with TRBD1 matching over 9 bases. The CDR3 runs 15 residues. Trimming cost V 6 bases and J 3 bases; bases outside gene matches: 9. Germline CDR1 and CDR2: MNHEY and SVGAGI. CDR3 in amino acids: CASRPDRGGIYEQYF. For the CDR3, the DNA is TGTGCCAGCAGACCCGACAGGGGGGGGATCTACGAGCAGTACTTC.

The V call is TRBV7-2, the J call TRBJ2-7; 10 bases agree with TRBD2. Germline CDR1 is SGHTA and CDR2 is FQGNSA. There are 15 residues in the CDR3. The V and J ends lost 3 bases and 4 bases, in that order; junction bases with no gene match: 6. The CDR3: CASSFLAGAQYEQYF. Written as DNA, the CDR3 is TGTGCCAGCAGCTTTCTAGCGGGAGCGCAGTACGAGCAGTACTTC.

The V and J genes are TRBV7-3 and TRBJ2-1; 10 nucleotides match TRBD1. The germline gives CDR1 SGHTA, CDR2 FQGTGA. This CDR3 comprises 15 residues. Unmatched junction bases numbered 3, after V lost 5 bases and J lost 2 bases. CDR3 sequence reads: CASSRDRGPYNEQFF. The CDR3 nucleotides are TGTGCCAGCAGCCGCGACAGGGGGCCCTACAATGAGCAGTTCTTC.

This clone turned up a few times. Written as DNA, the CDR3 is TGTGCCAGCAGTGAAGTCGGTCTAGCGGAAAACACCGGGGAGCTGTTTTTT. Translating gives CASSEVGLAENTGELFF. The chain uses TRBV2 and TRBJ2-2; 7 bases line up with TRBD2. Germline CDR1 is SNHLY and CDR2 is FYNNEI. CDR3 length: 17 residues. V lost 1 base to trimming and J lost 2 bases; unmatched junction nucleotides: 7.